These 10 T cell receptor beta chains came from one sample sequenced in a study of T cell repertoires in cytomegalovirus infection. TCRdb reprocessed the reads via MiXCR and lists one record per CDR3 protein. The sample shows 200,000 or so distinct CDR3 sequences, roughly 30% of them seen only once. Specimen: PBMCs. These receptors were obtained from a human donor in good health (CMV status not recorded). Some clones in this sample may be carry-over from other donors' samples.

The chain carries TRBV2 and TRBJ2-3; tentatively, D is TRBD2 (5 bases). Trimming left V 8 bases short and J 0 bases short, with 15 bases between. The CDR3 consists of 15 residues. CDR1 and CDR2 from the germline V gene are SNHLY and FYNNEI. In DNA form, the CDR3 reads TGTGCCAGCGAAAGAGGGAAGATTAGCACAGATACGCAGTATTTT. As protein: CASERGKISTDTQYF. The variable domain in full, with the rest retrieved from reference TRBV2 and TRBJ2-3, is EPEVTQTPSHQVTQMGQEVILRCVPISNHLYFYWYRQILGQKVEFLVSFYNNEISEKSEIFDDQFSVERPDGSNFTLKIRSTKLEDSAMYFCASERGKISTDTQYFGPGTRLTVL.

This chain joins TRBV7-9 and TRBJ1-1, with TRBD1 matching 11 bases. J was trimmed by 0 bases and V by 4 bases; bases with no gene match: 7. The CDR3 is 17 amino acids. The germline V gene encodes CDR1 SEHNR and CDR2 FQNEAQ (reference sequence). CDR3 bases: TGTGCCAGCAGCTGGGCCGGGACAGGGGGGATGAACACTGAAGCTTTCTTT. Its translation: CASSWAGTGGMNTEAFF.

Sample share makes this clonotype medium-sized. This chain uses TRBV7-2 with TRBJ1-2; D ambiguous. The germline V and J ends were trimmed by 5 bases and 5 bases, with 24 bases remaining between them. In germline, CDR1 is SGHTA, CDR2 FQGNSA. The CDR3 spans 17 residues. The CDR3 here is CASSRPSDANLRYGYTF. The CDR3 DNA reads as TGTGCCAGCAGCCGCCCATCAGACGCCAACCTGAGATATGGCTACACCTTC.

V and J are TRBV5-1 and TRBJ1-3; D unclear. The germline CDR1 and CDR2 sequences are SGHRS and YFSETQ. Deletions cut 0 bases from V and 4 bases from J, with 5 bases between. This CDR3 has 13 amino acids. CDR3 amino acids: CASSLDVGNTIYF. The DNA of the CDR3 is TGCGCCAGCAGCTTGGATGTGGGAAACACCATATATTTT. The entire variable domain, with the rest obtained from reference TRBV5-1 and TRBJ1-3, is as follows: KAGVTQTPRYLIKTRGQQVTLSCSPISGHRSVSWYQQTPGQGLQFLFEYFSETQRNKGNFPGRFSGRQFSNSRSEMNVSTLELGDSALYLCASSLDVGNTIYFGEGSWLTVV.

The rearrangement uses TRBV5-1 and TRBJ2-1, with D perhaps matching TRBD2 (6 bases). Germline CDR1 SGHRS, CDR2 YFSETQ. Trimming took 4 bases from V and 7 from J, leaving 12 bases between them. The CDR3 contains 13 residues. The CDR3 DNA follows: TGCGCCAGCAGCGCGGGATCGGAGAATGAGCAGTTCTTC. It encodes CASSAGSENEQFF.

To note about this clonotype: The CDR3 ends on some other residue instead of the conserved phenylalanine or tryptophan, so this is likely a read error. The chain is built from TRBV7-3 and TRBJ2-1; 10 bases line up with TRBD1. Germline V gene lookup returns CDR1 SGHTA and CDR2 FQGTGA. This CDR3 contains 14 residues. Unmatched junction bases numbered 3, after V lost 4 bases and J lost 6 bases. DNA of the CDR3: TGTGCCAGCAGCTCGGGGACAGGGGCCAATGAGCAGTTCCTC. Residues: CASSSGTGANEQFL.

The chain combines TRBV2 with TRBJ1-5, with TRBD1 as a possible D gene (5 bases). Trimming took 1 base from V and 3 from J, leaving 10 bases between them. Germline lookup yields CDR1 SNHLY and CDR2 FYNNEI. This CDR3 is built from 15 residues. The CDR3 is CASSEEAGPNQPQHF. As DNA, the CDR3 is TGTGCCAGCAGTGAAGAGGCAGGGCCCAATCAGCCCCAGCATTTT.

The chain employs TRBV30 and TRBJ2-1; D ambiguous. Germline V CDR1 and CDR2: GTSNPN, SVGIG (reference sequence). This CDR3 spans 12 amino acids. Trimming pared 0 bases from V and 5 bases from J, leaving 5 bases between. The CDR3: CAWSVLNNEQFF. CDR3 DNA: TGTGCCTGGAGTGTACTGAACAATGAGCAGTTCTTC.

Of note for this clonotype: A junction boundary mismatches the germline segment, possibly from a read error. The V and J genes are TRBV6-6 and TRBJ1-2, with TRBD1 matching over 10 bases. Germline V CDR1 and CDR2: MNHNY, SVGAGI (reference sequence). This CDR3 has 18 residues. The CDR3 sequence is CAISYSLSGTGDQNGYTF. The CDR3 nucleotides are TGTGCCATCAGTTATTCACTTTCTGGGACAGGGGATCAGAATGGCTACACCTTC.

The rearrangement joins TRBV4-1 to TRBJ2-7; tentative D call: TRBD2 (6 bases). Germline loops: CDR1 MGHRA, CDR2 YSYEKL. Deletions cut 0 bases from V and 4 bases from J, with 7 bases between. The length of the CDR3 is 13 residues. CDR3 in DNA: TGCGCCAGCAGCCAAGATGGAGGGTACGAGCAGTACTTC. The encoded protein is CASSQDGGYEQYF.